This T cell receptor (beta chain) was profiled in a study of T-cell memory formation after mild COVID-19. MiXCR, applied by TCRdb to the 5' RACE reads, yields one record per CDR3 protein. The table shows about 470,000 distinct CDR3 sequences, with 20% to 30% occurring only once. There are a few counts of this clonotype. This sequence originates from an adult woman who had mild COVID-19 (a few samples of this study predate the infection). Cell type and time point are not known. Sequencing was carried out using PBMCs or a T cell subset sorted from them (not recorded which).

DNA of the CDR3: TGCGCCAGCAGCCCGGGGGAGGCAAGCACAGATACGCAGTATTTT. Protein sequence: CASSPGEASTDTQYF. The chain employs TRBV5-1 and TRBJ2-3, with D perhaps TRBD2 (6 bases). The V gene's germline CDR1 is SGHRS and CDR2 YFSETQ. Trimming took 4 bases from V and 0 from J, leaving 12 bases between them. The CDR3 has 15 residues. The variable domain in full, with the rest retrieved from reference TRBV5-1 and TRBJ2-3, is KAGVTQTPRYLIKTRGQQVTLSCSPISGHRSVSWYQQTPGQGLQFLFEYFSETQRNKGNFPGRFSGRQFSNSRSEMNVSTLELGDSALYLCASSPGEASTDTQYFGPGTRLTVL.